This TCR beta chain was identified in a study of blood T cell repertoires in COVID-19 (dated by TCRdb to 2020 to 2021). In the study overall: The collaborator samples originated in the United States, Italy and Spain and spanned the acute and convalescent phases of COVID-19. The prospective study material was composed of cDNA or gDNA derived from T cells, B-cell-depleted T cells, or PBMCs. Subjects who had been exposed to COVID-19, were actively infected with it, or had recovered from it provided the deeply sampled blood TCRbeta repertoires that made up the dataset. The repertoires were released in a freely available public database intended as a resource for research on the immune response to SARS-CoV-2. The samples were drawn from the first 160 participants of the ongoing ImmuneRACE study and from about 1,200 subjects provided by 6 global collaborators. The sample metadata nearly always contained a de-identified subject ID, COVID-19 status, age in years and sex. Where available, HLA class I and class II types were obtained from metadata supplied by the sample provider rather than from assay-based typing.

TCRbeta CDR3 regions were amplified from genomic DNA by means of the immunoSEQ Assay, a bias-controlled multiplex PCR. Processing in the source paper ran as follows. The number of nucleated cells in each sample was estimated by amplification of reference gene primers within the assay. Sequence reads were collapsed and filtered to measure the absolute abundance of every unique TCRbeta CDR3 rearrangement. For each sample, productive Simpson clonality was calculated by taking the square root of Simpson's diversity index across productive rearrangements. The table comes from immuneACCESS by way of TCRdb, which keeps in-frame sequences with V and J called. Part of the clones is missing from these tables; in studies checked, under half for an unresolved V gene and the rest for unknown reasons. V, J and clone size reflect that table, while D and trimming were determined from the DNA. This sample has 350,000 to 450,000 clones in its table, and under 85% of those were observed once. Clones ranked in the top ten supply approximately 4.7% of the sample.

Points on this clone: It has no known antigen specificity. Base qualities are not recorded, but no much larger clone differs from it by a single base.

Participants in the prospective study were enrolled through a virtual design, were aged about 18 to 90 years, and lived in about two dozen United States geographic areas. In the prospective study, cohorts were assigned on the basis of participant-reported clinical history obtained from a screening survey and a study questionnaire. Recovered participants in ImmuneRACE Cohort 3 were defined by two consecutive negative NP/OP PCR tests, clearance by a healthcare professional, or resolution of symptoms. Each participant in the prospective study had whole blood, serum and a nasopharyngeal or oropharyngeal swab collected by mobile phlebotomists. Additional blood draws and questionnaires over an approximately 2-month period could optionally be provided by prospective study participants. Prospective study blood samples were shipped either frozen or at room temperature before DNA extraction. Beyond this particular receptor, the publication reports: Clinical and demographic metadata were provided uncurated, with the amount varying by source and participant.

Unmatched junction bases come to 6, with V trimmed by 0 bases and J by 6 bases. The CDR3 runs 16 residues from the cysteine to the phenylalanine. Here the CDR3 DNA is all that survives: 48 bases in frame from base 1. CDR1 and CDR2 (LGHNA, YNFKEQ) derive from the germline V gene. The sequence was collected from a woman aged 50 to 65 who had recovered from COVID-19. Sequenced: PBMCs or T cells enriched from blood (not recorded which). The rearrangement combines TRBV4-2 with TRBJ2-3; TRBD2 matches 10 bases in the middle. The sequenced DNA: TGTGCCAGCAGCCAAGATGGGCTAGCGGGGGCGGATACGCAGTATTTT. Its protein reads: CASSQDGLAGADTQYF.